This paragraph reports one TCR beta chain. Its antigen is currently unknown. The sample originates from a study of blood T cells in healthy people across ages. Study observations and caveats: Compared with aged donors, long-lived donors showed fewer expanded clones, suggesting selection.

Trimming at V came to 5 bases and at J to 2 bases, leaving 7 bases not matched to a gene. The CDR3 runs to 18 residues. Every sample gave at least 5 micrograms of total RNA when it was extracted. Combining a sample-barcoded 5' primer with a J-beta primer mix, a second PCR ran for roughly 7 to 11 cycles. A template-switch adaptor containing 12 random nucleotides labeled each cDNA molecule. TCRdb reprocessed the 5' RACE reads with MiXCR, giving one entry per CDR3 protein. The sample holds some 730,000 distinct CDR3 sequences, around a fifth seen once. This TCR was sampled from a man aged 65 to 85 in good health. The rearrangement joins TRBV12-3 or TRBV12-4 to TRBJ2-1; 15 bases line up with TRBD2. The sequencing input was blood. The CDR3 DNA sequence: TGTGCCAGCAGTCTCGGACTAGCGGGAGGGCCTCCCTACAATGAGCAGTTCTTC. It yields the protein CASSLGLAGGPPYNEQFF.